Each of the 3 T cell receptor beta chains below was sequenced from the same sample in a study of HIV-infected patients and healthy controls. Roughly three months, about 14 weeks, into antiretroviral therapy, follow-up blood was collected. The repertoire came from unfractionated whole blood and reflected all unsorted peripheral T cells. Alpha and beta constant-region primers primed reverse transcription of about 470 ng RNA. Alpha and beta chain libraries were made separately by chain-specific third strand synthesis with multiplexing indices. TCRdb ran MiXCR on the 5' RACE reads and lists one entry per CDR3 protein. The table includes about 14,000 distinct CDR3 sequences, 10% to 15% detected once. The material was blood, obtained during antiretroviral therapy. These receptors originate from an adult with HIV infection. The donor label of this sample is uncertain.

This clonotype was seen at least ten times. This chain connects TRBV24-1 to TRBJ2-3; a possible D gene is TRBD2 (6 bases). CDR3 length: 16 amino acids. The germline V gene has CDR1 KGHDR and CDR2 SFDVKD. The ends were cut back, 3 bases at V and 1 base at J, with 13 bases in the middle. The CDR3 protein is CATSDPGAAGTDTQYF. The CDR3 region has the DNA TGTGCCACCAGTGATCCGGGAGCCGCTGGCACAGATACGCAGTATTTT.

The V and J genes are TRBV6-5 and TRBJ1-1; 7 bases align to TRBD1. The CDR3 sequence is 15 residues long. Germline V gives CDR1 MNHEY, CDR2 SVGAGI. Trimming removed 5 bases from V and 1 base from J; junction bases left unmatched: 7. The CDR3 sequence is CASSKRQGGNTEAFF. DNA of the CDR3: TGTGCCAGCAGTAAACGACAGGGAGGGAACACTGAAGCTTTCTTT.

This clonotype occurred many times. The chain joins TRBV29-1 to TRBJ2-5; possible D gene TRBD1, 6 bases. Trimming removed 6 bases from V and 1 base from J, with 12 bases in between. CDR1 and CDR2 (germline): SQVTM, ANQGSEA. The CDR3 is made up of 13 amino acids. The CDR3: CSVGDNVQETQYF. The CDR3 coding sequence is TGCAGCGTCGGGGACAACGTCCAAGAGACCCAGTACTTC.